These 15 T cell receptor beta chains were sequenced from one sample in a study of T cell responses to AZD1222 COVID-19 vaccine. Assay used: immunoSEQ multiplex PCR; TCRdb lists only in-frame clones, some missing. Altogether 150,000 to 200,000 clones are present, approximately 90% being singletons, with the ten largest covering around 1%. The sequencing here drew on peripheral blood, taken 28 days after the second AZD1222 dose. These receptors all come from an adult who received the AZD1222 COVID-19 vaccine.

This clone was seen a single time. The V and J genes are TRBV4-1 and TRBJ2-3; 14 bases line up with TRBD2. The CDR3 is made up of 16 amino acids. Germline trimming cut 4 bases from V and 5 bases from J; bases unmatched to any gene: 5. Germline V gene lookup returns CDR1 MGHRA and CDR2 YSYEKL. This CDR3 reads CASSRSGLAGGDTQYF. The CDR3 region has the DNA TGCGCCAGCAGCCGTTCTGGACTAGCGGGGGGAGATACGCAGTATTTT.

V gene TRBV7-8 combines with J gene TRBJ2-5, with no clear D. In germline, CDR1 is SGHVS, CDR2 FQNEAQ. The CDR3 is made up of 12 amino acids. Trimming shortened V by 0 bases and J by 13 bases, and 12 bases separated the two germline ends. The CDR3 loop is CASSLAGLASYF. Here the CDR3 DNA reads TGTGCCAGCAGCTTAGCGGGGTTAGCATCGTACTTC.

This clone was detected only a few times. J is TRBJ2-7 and V is TRBV3-1 (or the pseudogene TRBV3-2); D is possibly TRBD1 (6 bases). In germline, CDR1 is LGHDT, CDR2 YNNKEL (reference sequence). The V and J ends lost 2 bases and 3 bases respectively, with 14 bases between them. This CDR3 region has 15 residues. The CDR3 DNA reads as TGTGCCAGCAGCCAAAAACAGGGTCCCCTCTACGAGCAGTACTTC. This translates into CASSQKQGPLYEQYF.

The V call is TRBV10-1, the J call TRBJ2-7, with D possibly being TRBD2 (6 bases). The germline gives CDR1 WNHNN, CDR2 SYGVQD (reference sequence). V gave up 8 bases and J gave up 1 base, with 21 bases separating them. The CDR3 consists of 16 residues. CDR3 DNA: TGCGCCAGCTCCCCCTGGGGGAGGTCGGAATCCTACGAGCAGTACTTC. Amino acids: CASSPWGRSESYEQYF.

The chain combines TRBV7-2 with TRBJ2-5; possible D gene TRBD1, 6 bases. CDR3 length: 13 residues. CDR1 and CDR2 from the germline V gene are SGHTA and FQGNSA. V was cut by 1 base and J by 9 bases, with 12 bases left in between. The CDR3 loop is CASSLGTPGAQYF. CDR3 nucleotides: TGTGCCAGCAGCTTAGGCACCCCAGGGGCCCAGTACTTC.

This clone occurred once. For the CDR3, the DNA is TGTGCCAGCAGCTGGCAGGGGCCCGATGGCTACACCTTC. It is translated as CASSWQGPDGYTF. V and J are TRBV7-9 and TRBJ1-2, with D tentatively TRBD1 (6 bases). Germline V gene lookup returns CDR1 SEHNR and CDR2 FQNEAQ (reference sequence). The V and J ends lost 4 bases and 6 bases respectively, with 12 bases between them. This CDR3 spans 13 amino acids.

This clone was observed a few times. V is TRBV19 and J is TRBJ1-2; 7 nucleotides match TRBD1. The CDR3 sequence is 12 residues long. In germline, CDR1 is LNHDA, CDR2 SQIVND (reference sequence). The trim removed 6 bases at V and 8 bases at J, leaving 6 bases unmatched. The CDR3 protein is CASRLNRGGYTF. In nucleotides, the CDR3 is TGTGCCAGTAGGCTGAACAGGGGCGGCTACACCTTC.

The genes are TRBV15 and TRBJ2-5, with a weak D call TRBD2 (7 bases). Trimming left V 1 base short and J 3 bases short, with 9 bases between. The length of the CDR3 is 14 residues. CDR1 and CDR2 (germline): LNHNV, YYDKDF (reference sequence). CDR3 bases: TGTGCCACCAGCAGAGCGGGGGGCAAAGAGACCCAGTACTTC. This codes for CATSRAGGKETQYF.

This clone has just a few counts. DNA for the CDR3: TGTGCCAGCAGTTCACAGGGTAACACTGAAGCTTTCTTT. This translates into CASSSQGNTEAFF. The chain recombines TRBV6-5 with TRBJ1-1, with a tentative D call TRBD1 (6 bases). The CDR3 is 13 residues long. V was pared by 4 bases and J by 2 bases, with 8 bases between. CDR1 and CDR2 (germline): MNHEY, SVGAGI.

This clone was seen a few times. The V call is TRBV7-9, the J call TRBJ1-3; D gene uncertain. The CDR3 sequence is 14 residues long. Trimming cost V 3 bases and J 0 bases, with 6 bases left between them. Germline-derived CDR1 and CDR2 are SEHNR and FQNEAQ (reference sequence). The CDR3 nucleotides are TGTGCCAGCAGCTTGTCGGTCTCTGGAAACACCATATATTTT. Protein: CASSLSVSGNTIYF.

J is TRBJ1-2 and V is TRBV5-6, with TRBD1 matching over 7 bases. The CDR3 spans 16 residues. Germline trimming cut 4 bases from V and 1 base from J; bases unmatched to any gene: 10. The germline V gene has CDR1 SGHDT and CDR2 YYEEEE. As DNA, the CDR3 is TGTGCCAGCAGCGGCTATTGGGGACAGAATAACTATGGCTACACCTTC. The encoded protein is CASSGYWGQNNYGYTF.

This clone appeared a single time. The chain combines TRBV7-9 with TRBJ2-5; TRBD1 agrees at 7 bases. This CDR3 is 14 amino acids long. The germline gives CDR1 SEHNR, CDR2 FQNEAQ (reference sequence). The V segment lost 9 bases and the J segment 2 bases; nucleotides outside the gene matches: 9. The CDR3 loop reads CASRDRALQETQYF. CDR3 in DNA: TGTGCCAGTCGCGACAGGGCCTTACAAGAGACCCAGTACTTC.

In the case of this clone: The same CDR3 arises from other DNA sequences in this sample as well. The genes are TRBV10-3 and TRBJ1-1; 7 nucleotides line up with TRBD1. CDR1 is ENHRY and CDR2 is SYGVKD in the germline V gene. V lost 0 bases to trimming and J lost 0 bases; unmatched junction nucleotides: 1. CDR3 length: 15 amino acids. This CDR3 is CAISESGTVNTEAFF. CDR3 DNA sequence: TGTGCCATCAGTGAGTCCGGGACAGTGAACACTGAAGCTTTCTTT.

This chain uses TRBV2 with TRBJ1-6; the D gene is possibly TRBD1 (6 bases). The ends were cut back, 7 bases at V and 7 bases at J, with 17 bases in the middle. Per the germline V gene, CDR1 is SNHLY and CDR2 is FYNNEI. The CDR3 covers 15 residues. The CDR3 protein is CASTPGGGRNSPLHF. The CDR3, as DNA: TGTGCCAGCACCCCGGGGGGGGGCAGAAATTCACCCCTCCACTTT.

The chain recombines TRBV5-6 with TRBJ1-1; a possible D gene is TRBD1 (6 bases). The CDR3 length is 12 residues. The germline V gene encodes CDR1 SGHDT and CDR2 YYEEEE. Trimming took off 4 bases at V and 11 bases at J, with 15 bases between the two ends. CDR3 nucleotide sequence: TGTGCCAGCAGCCCCCGTGGGGGGGCCGCTTTCTTT. It is translated as CASSPRGGAAFF.